The 7 T cell receptor beta chains listed next were all sequenced from one sample in a study of T cells in Graves' hyperthyroidism and ophthalmopathy. The TCR beta CDR3 regions underwent amplification using RNA transcripts as the source. The study used the HTBI primer set for a first-round RT-PCR of the TCR CDR3. Via MiXCR, TCRdb re-called the multiplex PCR reads, giving one row per CDR3 protein. Of over 700,000 distinct CDR3 sequences listed, approximately 19% are singletons. Sequences were obtained from blood. All receptors derive from a woman in her fifties or sixties with Graves' hyperthyroidism that later progressed to Graves' ophthalmopathy.

This clonotype was found many times. The chain uses TRBV13 and TRBJ1-1; tentatively, D is TRBD1 (5 bases). V lost 5 bases and J 7 bases, leaving 11 bases between the germline ends. The germline CDR1 and CDR2 sequences are PRHDT and FYEKMQ (reference sequence). CDR3 length: 12 amino acids. CDR3 DNA: TGTGCCAGCAGCCTAAAAAGGGGTGAAGCTTTCTTT. It specifies CASSLKRGEAFF.

The sample holds a few counts of this clonotype. V gene TRBV4-1 combines with J gene TRBJ1-2, with D perhaps matching TRBD1 (5 bases). Looked up from germline, CDR1 is MGHRA and CDR2 is YSYEKL. Trimming took 3 bases from V and 6 from J, leaving 14 bases between them. CDR3 length: 14 amino acids. The CDR3: CASSQAKQGNGYTF. CDR3 DNA: TGCGCCAGCAGCCAGGCCAAGCAGGGAAATGGCTACACCTTC.

This clonotype occurred a few times. The rearrangement uses TRBV11-2 and TRBJ1-2, with D hard to call. V was cut by 1 base and J by 3 bases, with 9 bases left in between. This CDR3 has 14 amino acids. Per the germline V gene, CDR1 is SGHAT and CDR2 is FQNNGV. As DNA, the CDR3 is TGTGCCAGCAGCTTAGTCACGGGTCACTATGGCTACACCTTC. This codes for CASSLVTGHYGYTF.

There are a few counts of this clonotype. V gene TRBV13 combines with J gene TRBJ1-1; 7 bases are shared with TRBD1. Trimming removed 6 bases from V and 11 bases from J; junction bases left unmatched: 6. The CDR3 contains 11 residues. From germline, CDR1 is PRHDT and CDR2 FYEKMQ (reference sequence). The CDR3 reads CASSATGLAFF. CDR3 nucleotide sequence: TGTGCCAGCAGTGCGACAGGGTTGGCTTTCTTT.

V and J are TRBV24-1 and TRBJ1-5, with a tentative D call TRBD1 (5 bases). V was trimmed by 11 bases and J by 0 bases, leaving 28 bases between them. This CDR3 spans 19 amino acids. Germline values: CDR1 KGHDR, CDR2 SFDVKD. Here the CDR3 reads CASWGRGHHVNYSNQPQHF. CDR3 in DNA: TGTGCCAGCTGGGGTCGCGGACACCACGTTAACTATAGCAATCAGCCCCAGCATTTT.

This clonotype was counted ten times or more. This chain joins TRBV2 and TRBJ1-2; TRBD1 matches at 8 bases. The CDR3 has 14 residues. The trim removed 5 bases at V and 3 bases at J, leaving 5 bases unmatched. Per germline, CDR1 SNHLY and CDR2 FYNNEI. CDR3 protein: CASSHRGEYYGYTF. The CDR3 region has the DNA TGTGCCAGCAGTCACAGGGGGGAGTACTATGGCTACACCTTC.

V is TRBV28 and J is TRBJ1-4; D gene unclear. Trimming pared 5 bases from V and 4 bases from J, leaving 14 bases between. Germline V CDR1 and CDR2: MDHEN, SYDVKM. The CDR3 has 15 residues. In nucleotides, the CDR3 is TGTGCCAGCAGTCCCATCGGAACCCGTAATGAAAAACTGTTTTTT. Translated: CASSPIGTRNEKLFF.